This T cell receptor beta chain was observed in a study of blood T cell repertoires in COVID-19. Study summary: COVID-19 samples from acute and convalescent phases originated in the United States, Italy and Spain. Sample material is recorded as cDNA or gDNA derived from T cells, B-cell-depleted T cells, or PBMCs.

Using immunoSEQ multiplex PCR, the repertoire was profiled, and TCRdb retains in-frame clones only, with some absent. The data contain approximately 180,000 clones, more than 75% of them singletons. Trimming shortened V by 2 bases and J by 1 base, and 8 bases separated the two germline ends. This CDR3 comprises 14 residues. Germline V gene sequence: CDR1 SGHRS, CDR2 YFSETQ. The receptor's source is a human donor in a cohort sampled during active COVID-19. Specimen: peripheral blood. This chain connects TRBV5-1 to TRBJ2-3; possible D gene TRBD2, 6 bases. This CDR3 reads CASSFERGTDTQYF. CDR3 in DNA: TGCGCCAGCAGCTTTGAGCGGGGCACAGATACGCAGTATTTT.